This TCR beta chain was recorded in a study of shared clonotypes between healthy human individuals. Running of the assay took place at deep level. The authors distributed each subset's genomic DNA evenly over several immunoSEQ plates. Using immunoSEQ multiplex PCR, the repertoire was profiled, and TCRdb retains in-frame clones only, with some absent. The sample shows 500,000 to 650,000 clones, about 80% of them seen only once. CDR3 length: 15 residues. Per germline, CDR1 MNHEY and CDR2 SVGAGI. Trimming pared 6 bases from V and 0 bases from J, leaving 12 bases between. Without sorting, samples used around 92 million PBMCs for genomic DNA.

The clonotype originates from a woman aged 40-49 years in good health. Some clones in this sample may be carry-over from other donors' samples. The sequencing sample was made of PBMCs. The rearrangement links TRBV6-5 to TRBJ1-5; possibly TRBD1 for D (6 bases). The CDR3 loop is CASSRTVDSNQPQHF. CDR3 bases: TGTGCCAGCAGCCGGACAGTCGATAGCAATCAGCCCCAGCATTTT.